This passage covers 13 T cell receptor beta chains from one sample sequenced in a study of identical twins. TCRdb itself ran the 5' RACE reads through MiXCR, one entry per CDR3 protein. This sample has over 600,000 distinct CDR3 sequences, with approximately 22% found just once. The data were also submitted as part of a second study, on T cells expressing NK-cell markers.

Sample: PBMCs. These receptors were obtained from a woman between 18 and 30 years old in good health.

This clonotype was recorded only once. The rearrangement uses TRBV15 and TRBJ2-1; D tentatively fits TRBD1 or TRBD2 (5 bases each). Deletions cut 0 bases from V and 6 bases from J, with 12 bases between. Germline CDR1 is LNHNV and CDR2 is YYDKDF (reference sequence). The CDR3 loop spans 15 amino acids. CDR3 amino acids: CATSRDSGRFNEQFF. CDR3 bases: TGTGCCACCAGCAGAGATTCGGGACGTTTCAATGAGCAGTTCTTC.

The gene calls are TRBV20-1 and TRBJ2-3; TRBD2 aligns across 10 bases. V was clipped by 6 bases and J by 2 bases; unmatched bases: 8. The CDR3 extends over 15 amino acids. Germline V gene data show CDR1 as DFQATT and CDR2 as SNEGSKA (reference sequence). The DNA for the CDR3 is TGCAGTGCCCCGAGCGGGGGGGCCCTCACAGATACGCAGTATTTT. Its protein is CSAPSGGALTDTQYF.

V usage is TRBV7-6 and J usage is TRBJ1-4, with D maybe TRBD1 (6 bases). The CDR3 extends over 15 amino acids. V was clipped by 5 bases and J by 8 bases, with 18 bases between them. Germline CDR1 reads SGHVS; CDR2 reads FNYEAQ. The CDR3 DNA reads as TGTGCCAGCAGCCTCGTACCGGGGGCGAACGAAAAACTGTTTTTT. Amino acids: CASSLVPGANEKLFF.

This clonotype was observed at least ten times. The V gene is TRBV7-2, the J gene TRBJ2-7; TRBD2 matches 10 bases. CDR3 length equals 14 residues. The junction had 3 bases not matched to a gene; V was cut back by 5 bases and J by 2 bases. The germline V gene has CDR1 SGHTA and CDR2 FQGNSA. DNA for the CDR3: TGTGCCAGCAGCGTTAGCGGGGGGACCTACGAGCAGTACTTC. Its protein product is CASSVSGGTYEQYF.

V is TRBV5-1 and J is TRBJ1-1; D is unclear. V lost 0 bases to trimming and J lost 10 bases, with 7 bases between them. The germline gives CDR1 SGHRS, CDR2 YFSETQ. The CDR3 sequence is 11 residues long. Here the CDR3 reads CASSLGSGAFF. The CDR3 bases are TGCGCCAGCAGCTTGGGCTCTGGAGCTTTCTTT.

This clonotype was observed a few times. The chain links TRBV6-1 to TRBJ1-3; D is unresolved. Germline V CDR1 and CDR2: MNHNS, SASEGT. Trimming shortened V by 6 bases and J by 4 bases, and 13 bases separated the two germline ends. The CDR3 contains 14 residues. This CDR3 reads CASRIGPVGNTIYF. As DNA, the CDR3 is TGTGCCAGCAGGATCGGTCCGGTCGGAAACACCATATATTTT.

This clonotype was seen once. The rearrangement links TRBV7-2 to TRBJ2-1; 8 positions agree with TRBD2. The CDR3 runs to 15 residues. Germline lookup yields CDR1 SGHTA and CDR2 FQGNSA. V shed 5 bases, J shed 4 bases, and the junction held 7 bases outside the gene matches. DNA for the CDR3: TGTGCCAGCAGCGCAACTAGCGGCCTTTACAATGAGCAGTTCTTC. This codes for CASSATSGLYNEQFF.

This clonotype was detected a few times. The V and J genes are TRBV20-1 and TRBJ2-7; a possible D gene is TRBD2 (6 bases). This CDR3 is 13 amino acids long. Trimming pared 8 bases from V and 0 bases from J, leaving 14 bases between. The V gene's germline CDR1 is DFQATT and CDR2 SNEGSKA (reference sequence). The CDR3 reads CSSPGESSYEQYF. The CDR3 nucleotides are TGCAGTTCACCGGGAGAAAGCTCCTACGAGCAGTACTTC.

The chain links TRBV7-2 to TRBJ2-7; 9 bases line up with TRBD2. V lost 0 bases, J lost 0 bases, and 15 bases stayed unmatched. The CDR3 is 20 residues long. Germline lookup yields CDR1 SGHTA and CDR2 FQGNSA. The CDR3 protein is CASSLALSPSGALYSYEQYF. CDR3 in DNA: TGTGCCAGCAGCTTAGCGCTAAGTCCTAGCGGGGCATTGTACTCCTACGAGCAGTACTTC.

The J gene is TRBJ1-1, the V gene TRBV11-2, with no clear D. This CDR3 spans 14 amino acids. Per the germline V gene, CDR1 is SGHAT and CDR2 is FQNNGV. V gave up 3 bases and J gave up 8 bases, with 16 bases separating them. The CDR3 DNA sequence: TGTGCCAGCAGCTTCGAGGACCGTTCAAGGGAAGCTTTCTTT. It codes for CASSFEDRSREAFF.

The sample holds a few counts of this clonotype. Here the CDR3 reads CASSPARQAGANVLTF. CDR3 sequence (DNA): TGTGCCAGCAGTCCCGCTCGACAGGCTGGGGCCAACGTCCTGACTTTC. The J gene is TRBJ2-6, the V gene TRBV12-3 or TRBV12-4, with TRBD1 as a possible D gene (6 bases). The CDR3 runs 16 residues. The V gene lost 5 bases and the J gene lost 2 bases, with 13 bases spanning the gap.

The rearrangement uses TRBV12-3 or TRBV12-4 and TRBJ2-5, with a weak D call TRBD2 (6 bases). The CDR3 is 14 residues long. The V end was cut by 0 bases, the J end by 9 bases, with 14 bases between. CDR3 protein: CASSLAYLTGAQYF. CDR3 sequence (DNA): TGTGCCAGCAGTTTAGCCTACCTTACGGGGGCCCAGTACTTC.

This clonotype was detected ten times or more. The chain is built from TRBV20-1 and TRBJ2-2; tentatively, D is TRBD2 (6 bases). The germline gives CDR1 DFQATT, CDR2 SNEGSKA (reference sequence). Between the trimmed V and J ends, which lost 5 bases and 8 bases, there was a span of 9 bases. CDR3 length: 11 amino acids. The CDR3 nucleotides read TGCAGTGCTGGGAGGTCTGGGGAGCTGTTTTTT. Residues: CSAGRSGELFF.